This TCR beta chain was obtained from a study of cytomegalovirus exposure and HLA in healthy donors. 60 Vbeta and 13 Jbeta primers were used in PCR. Sequencing used immunoSEQ multiplex PCR; TCRdb keeps in-frame clones, though not all of them. The sample shows about 140,000 clones, nearly 10% of them seen only once. The CDR3 covers 14 residues. Germline lookup yields CDR1 SGHAT and CDR2 FQNNGV. J gave up 4 bases and V 7 bases, and 6 bases lay outside the gene matches. The chain couples TRBV11-2 to TRBJ2-2, with 7 bases that match TRBD2. The TCR comes from a middle-aged man in good health and CMV-seronegative. Sequenced input: PBMCs. In DNA form, the CDR3 reads TGTGCCAGCAAAGGGGAGGGCCGCACCGGGGAGCTGTTTTTT. Translated, it gives CASKGEGRTGELFF.